The subject of this entry is one T cell receptor (beta chain). Its antigen is not known. TCRdb's copy holds only in-frame clones and misses some; the assay was immunoSEQ multiplex PCR. Among about 140,000 clones, about 86% were seen once, and the ten largest hold nearly 3.5%. The record originates from a study of T cell responses to AZD1222 COVID-19 vaccine. About the research overall: Second doses that came at about 4 or about 12 weeks were put together. General study points: Within unmutated variant regions lay the reported targets of nearly half of spike-specific TCRs. Clonal diversity was possibly underestimated, and the donors were mostly white British, with more females.

Per the germline V gene, CDR1 is SEHNR and CDR2 is FQNEAQ (reference sequence). The CDR3 runs to 15 residues. Between the trimmed V and J ends, which lost 5 bases and 0 bases, there was a span of 11 bases. The sequence was collected from an adult in good health. This material consisted of peripheral blood, taken on day 0 of AZD1222 vaccination. The V call is TRBV7-9, the J call TRBJ2-4; no clear D. In nucleotides, the CDR3 is TGTGCCAGCAGCACTGAGGCAGGAGCCAAAAACATTCAGTACTTC. It yields the protein CASSTEAGAKNIQYF. Full variable domain (remainder filled in from reference TRBV7-9 and TRBJ2-4): DTGVSQNPRHKITKRGQNVTFRCDPISEHNRLYWYRQTLGQGPEFLTYFQNEAQLEKSRLLSDRFSAERPKGSFSTLEIQRTEQGDSAMYLCASSTEAGAKNIQYFGAGTRLSVL.